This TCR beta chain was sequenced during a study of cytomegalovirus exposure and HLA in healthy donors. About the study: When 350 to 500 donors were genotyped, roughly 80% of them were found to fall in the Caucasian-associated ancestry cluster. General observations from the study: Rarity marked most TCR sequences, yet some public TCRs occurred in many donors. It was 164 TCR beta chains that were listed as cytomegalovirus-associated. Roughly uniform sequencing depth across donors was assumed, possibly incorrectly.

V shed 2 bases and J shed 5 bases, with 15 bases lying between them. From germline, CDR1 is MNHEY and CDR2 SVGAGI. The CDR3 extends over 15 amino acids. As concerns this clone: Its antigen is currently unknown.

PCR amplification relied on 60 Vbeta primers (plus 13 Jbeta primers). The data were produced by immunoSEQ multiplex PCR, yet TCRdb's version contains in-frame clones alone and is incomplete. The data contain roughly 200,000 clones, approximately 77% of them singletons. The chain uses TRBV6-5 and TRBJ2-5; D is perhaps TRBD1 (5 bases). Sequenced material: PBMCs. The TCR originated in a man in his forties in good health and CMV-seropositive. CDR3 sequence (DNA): TGTGCCAGCAGTTACATCCCAGGACATTCGGAGACCCAGTACTTC. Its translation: CASSYIPGHSETQYF.